This T cell receptor (beta chain) came from a study of T cells in Graves' hyperthyroidism and ophthalmopathy. Whole-study results and caveats: Blood shared most expanded thyroid clonotypes above 0.001. Ophthalmopathy and stable hyperthyroidism were told apart by a 13 V-J model.

TCR beta CDR3 region amplification was performed from RNA transcripts. The HTBI primer set was used in a first-round RT-PCR of the TCR CDR3. TCRdb reprocessed the multiplex PCR reads via MiXCR and lists one record per CDR3 protein. The data show some 98,000 distinct CDR3 sequences, approximately 39% seen once. The definition of stable Graves' hyperthyroidism was no ophthalmopathy progression within 18 months. The diagnostic basis comprised clinical symptoms, serum thyroxine and TRAb, thyroid ultrasound and orbital computed tomography. There are many counts of this clonotype. Its target is unknown. CDR3 length: 16 residues. Germline V gene lookup returns CDR1 MGHRA and CDR2 YSYEKL. V shed 5 bases and J shed 4 bases, with 20 bases lying between them.

This TCR was recovered from a woman between 25 and 40 years old with Graves' hyperthyroidism. The sequenced sample was peripheral blood or thyroid tissue (not recorded which). J is TRBJ1-2 and V is TRBV4-1; D ambiguous. CDR3 in DNA: TGCGCCAGCAGCAAACAACGGAAGGGCGGGAGCTATGGCTACACCTTC. This gives the protein CASSKQRKGGSYGYTF.